A single sample gave rise to the 29 T cell receptor beta chains below, sequenced in a study of cytomegalovirus exposure and HLA in healthy donors. Primers: 60 Vbeta forward and 13 Jbeta reverse. The table came from immunoSEQ multiplex PCR; TCRdb's copy has only in-frame clones and leaves some out. Here the sample spans around 64,000 clones, 85% being singletons. The source material was PBMCs. The receptors shown here come from a female donor in good health and CMV-seronegative.

The chain uses TRBV6-5 and TRBJ2-3, with D tentatively TRBD2 (5 bases). V lost 2 bases and J lost 4, with 13 bases in between. Per the germline V gene, CDR1 is MNHEY and CDR2 is SVGAGI. The CDR3 has 15 amino acids. CDR3 in amino acids: CASSYESSRADTQYF. As DNA, the CDR3 is TGTGCCAGCAGTTACGAGTCTAGCCGGGCAGATACGCAGTATTTT.

The rearrangement links TRBV7-2 to TRBJ1-4; 9 nucleotides align to TRBD1. Germline lookup yields CDR1 SGHTA and CDR2 FQGNSA. V lost 0 bases and J lost 6; bases outside the gene matches: 8. CDR3 length: 17 residues. DNA of the CDR3: TGTGCCAGCAGCTTAGCCGCTGGACAGGGGATTTATGAAAAACTGTTTTTT. Translation: CASSLAAGQGIYEKLFF.

The gene calls are TRBV29-1 and TRBJ1-2, with 12 nucleotides matching TRBD1. The trim removed 5 bases at V and 8 bases at J, leaving 15 bases unmatched. Germline loops: CDR1 SQVTM, CDR2 ANQGSEA. CDR3 length equals 16 residues. CDR3 sequence: CSVPGIGTGGVLGYTF. CDR3 nucleotides: TGCAGCGTTCCCGGCATCGGGACAGGGGGCGTTTTGGGCTACACCTTC.

The gene calls are TRBV2 and TRBJ1-1; D not resolved. Germline-derived CDR1 and CDR2 are SNHLY and FYNNEI. With 1 base removed from V and 6 bases from J, the gap between germline ends came to 9 bases. The CDR3 runs 13 residues. CDR3: CASSEGHGAEAFF. CDR3 bases: TGTGCCAGCAGTGAAGGGCACGGGGCTGAAGCTTTCTTT.

This clone occurred once. The CDR3 DNA reads TGTGCCAGCAGCCCGACACTAGCCCCGGGTGACGAGCAGTACTTC. Its translation is CASSPTLAPGDEQYF. The chain is built from TRBV7-9 and TRBJ2-7; maybe TRBD2 (6 bases). Germline CDR1 reads SEHNR; CDR2 reads FQNEAQ (reference sequence). The CDR3 contains 15 residues. Trimming pared 5 bases from V and 5 bases from J, leaving 19 bases between.

The chain recombines TRBV7-9 with TRBJ1-4; maybe TRBD1 (6 bases). The ends were cut back, 4 bases at V and 5 bases at J, with 11 bases in the middle. From germline, CDR1 is SEHNR and CDR2 FQNEAQ (reference sequence). The CDR3 spans 14 residues. DNA of the CDR3: TGTGCCAGCAGCTCGGGAAGGGGGAATGAAAAACTGTTTTTT. The encoded protein is CASSSGRGNEKLFF.

On this clone: The same CDR3 is also encoded by other DNA sequences in this sample. The chain links TRBV6-6 to TRBJ2-5; 11 positions agree with TRBD2. Germline V gene lookup returns CDR1 MNHNY and CDR2 SVGAGI (reference sequence). The CDR3 length is 16 residues. With V trimmed by 5 bases and J by 2 bases, 7 bases remained unmatched. The CDR3 DNA reads TGTGCCAGCAGTACCTCCGGGACTAGCGGACAAGAGACCCAGTACTTC. Translated, it gives CASSTSGTSGQETQYF.

This chain links TRBV4-3 with TRBJ2-5; the D gene is possibly TRBD2 (6 bases). This CDR3 has 17 amino acids. Per germline, CDR1 LGHNA and CDR2 YSLEER. With 4 bases removed from V and 3 bases from J, the gap between germline ends came to 21 bases. The CDR3 spells CASSPKSRGWGKETQYF. CDR3 DNA sequence: TGCGCCAGCAGCCCTAAGAGTCGGGGGTGGGGGAAAGAGACCCAGTACTTC.

In its sample, this clone was seen once. The V and J genes are TRBV5-8 and TRBJ1-6, with a possible D match to TRBD1 (6 bases). The V gene lost 6 bases and the J gene lost 11 bases, with 9 bases spanning the gap. This CDR3 comprises 11 residues. Germline loops: CDR1 SGHTS, CDR2 YDEGEE. The CDR3 DNA follows: TGTGCCAGCACCCACAGGGCACCCCTCCACTTT. Protein sequence: CASTHRAPLHF.

This clone was recorded only once. This rearrangement joins TRBV27 to TRBJ2-6, with 7 bases that match TRBD1. The trim removed 1 base at V and 2 bases at J, leaving 11 bases unmatched. The CDR3 is 19 residues long. CDR1 and CDR2 from the germline V gene are MNHEY and SMNVEV (reference sequence). CDR3 region: CASSLLYKGASPGANVLTF. The DNA for the CDR3 is TGTGCCAGCAGTTTATTATATAAGGGGGCATCACCTGGGGCCAACGTCCTGACTTTC.

V gene TRBV7-3 combines with J gene TRBJ2-3, with 10 bases fitting TRBD2. The CDR3 length is 15 residues. V was pared by 5 bases and J by 5 bases, with 7 bases of the junction left unmatched. The germline V gene has CDR1 SGHTA and CDR2 FQGTGA. The CDR3 sequence is CASSAQRGGLDTQYF. CDR3 in DNA: TGTGCCAGCAGCGCCCAGCGGGGGGGCTTAGATACGCAGTATTTT. The full variable domain, rest sourced from reference TRBV7-3 and TRBJ2-3, is GAGVSQTPSNKVTEKGKYVELRCDPISGHTALYWYRQSLGQGPEFLIYFQGTGAADDSGLPNDRFFAVRPEGSVSTLKIQRTERGDSAVYLCASSAQRGGLDTQYFGPGTRLTVL.

This rearrangement joins TRBV2 to TRBJ1-1, with D possibly TRBD1 on 6 matching bases. The CDR3 has 13 amino acids. CDR1 SNHLY and CDR2 FYNNEI come from the germline V gene. Trimming took off 3 bases at V and 6 bases at J, with 11 bases between the two ends. The CDR3: CASSDRGWAEAFF. DNA for the CDR3: TGTGCCAGCAGTGACAGGGGATGGGCTGAAGCTTTCTTT.

V gene TRBV19 combines with J gene TRBJ2-2; maybe TRBD1 (6 bases). The CDR3 is 14 residues long. V was shortened by 6 bases and J by 1 base, with 9 bases between the two germline ends. From germline, CDR1 is LNHDA and CDR2 SQIVND (reference sequence). The chain's CDR3 is CASRWGLNTGELFF. CDR3 sequence (DNA): TGTGCCAGTAGGTGGGGGCTGAACACCGGGGAGCTGTTTTTT. Full variable domain (remainder filled in from reference TRBV19 and TRBJ2-2): DGGITQSPKYLFRKEGQNVTLSCEQNLNHDAMYWYRQDPGQGLRLIYYSQIVNDFQKGDIAEGYSVSREKKESFPLTVTSAQKNPTAFYLCASRWGLNTGELFFGEGSRLTVL.

This chain joins TRBV14 and TRBJ2-1; TRBD2 matches at 9 bases. Trimming at V came to 0 bases and at J to 7 bases, leaving 10 bases not matched to a gene. Germline values: CDR1 SGHDN, CDR2 FVKESK. The CDR3 runs 17 residues. This CDR3 reads CASSQDRISGSLNEQFF. The DNA of the CDR3 is TGTGCCAGCAGCCAAGATCGAATTAGCGGGAGCCTTAATGAGCAGTTCTTC.

The chain links TRBV27 to TRBJ2-3; the D gene is possibly TRBD2 (6 bases). The CDR3 contains 16 residues. The V gene's germline CDR1 is MNHEY and CDR2 SMNVEV (reference sequence). V was clipped by 6 bases and J by 6 bases, with 22 bases between them. As DNA, the CDR3 is TGTGCCAGCAGGCCGGGGGAATGGATAGGCCGGGATACGCAGTATTTT. Protein sequence: CASRPGEWIGRDTQYF.

The chain couples TRBV6-4 to TRBJ1-5; D not resolved. The germline V gene has CDR1 MRHNA and CDR2 SNTAGT. The CDR3 has 14 residues. Trimming took off 4 bases at V and 0 bases at J, with 7 bases between the two ends. The CDR3 loop is CASSVAGSNQPQHF. Written as DNA, the CDR3 is TGTGCCAGCAGTGTGGCAGGTAGCAATCAGCCCCAGCATTTT.

This chain links TRBV18 with TRBJ1-1; D perhaps matches TRBD1 (5 bases). The germline V gene encodes CDR1 KGHSH and CDR2 LQKENI. The CDR3 has 13 residues. V was trimmed by 0 bases and J by 7 bases, leaving 9 bases between them. CDR3 coding DNA: TGTGCCAGCTCACCACCAATCGGGGGTGAAGCTTTCTTT. Translating gives CASSPPIGGEAFF. Looking up the rest from reference TRBV18 and TRBJ1-1 gives the full variable domain: NAGVMQNPRHLVRRRGQEARLRCSPMKGHSHVYWYRQLPEEGLKFMVYLQKENIIDESGMPKERFSAEFPKEGPSILRIQQVVRGDSAAYFCASSPPIGGEAFFGQGTRLTVV.

V and J are TRBV27 and TRBJ1-6; TRBD1 might be the D (6 bases). From germline, CDR1 is MNHEY and CDR2 SMNVEV (reference sequence). The CDR3 loop spans 15 amino acids. The V end lost 2 bases, the J end lost 7 bases, and 12 bases lay between the germline ends. The CDR3 DNA follows: TGTGCCAGCAGTTTACTGACAGGAGGAAATTCACCCCTCCACTTT. Residues: CASSLLTGGNSPLHF.

CDR3 sequence: CASRPMGTSAITGELFF. The CDR3, as DNA: TGTGCCAGCAGACCAATGGGGACTAGCGCCATCACCGGGGAGCTGTTTTTT. The chain joins TRBV27 to TRBJ2-2, with 10 positions matching TRBD2. This CDR3 is 17 amino acids long. The J segment lost 4 bases and the V segment lost 6 bases, leaving 11 bases of the junction unmatched. Per germline, CDR1 MNHEY and CDR2 SMNVEV (reference sequence).

The chain links TRBV7-2 to TRBJ1-4, with 10 bases matching TRBD1. The CDR3 is 14 residues long. Germline V CDR1 and CDR2: SGHTA, FQGNSA. Losses at the gene ends were 1 base for V and 7 bases for J; bases not matched to a gene: 0. The CDR3 nucleotides are TGTGCCAGCAGCTTAGGGACAGGGGGTGAAAAACTGTTTTTT. Its protein product is CASSLGTGGEKLFF.

J is TRBJ1-2 and V is TRBV28, with TRBD1 matching over 10 bases. Trimming took 7 bases from V and 4 from J; bases not matched to a gene: 6. The CDR3 spans 14 residues. CDR1 and CDR2 (germline): MDHEN, SYDVKM. As DNA, the CDR3 is TGTGCCAGCAAAGGACAGGGGGGACCCTATGGCTACACCTTC. Its protein product is CASKGQGGPYGYTF.

CDR3 amino acids: CASSLVVLVDTQYF. The CDR3 DNA is TGTGCCAGCAGCTTAGTTGTTCTCGTGGATACGCAGTATTTT. V gene TRBV7-9 combines with J gene TRBJ2-3; D is uncertain. Germline assignment: CDR1 SEHNR and CDR2 FQNEAQ (reference sequence). Trimming removed 1 base at V and 6 bases at J, with 11 bases between. CDR3 length equals 14 residues.

The chain recombines TRBV9 with TRBJ2-5, with 14 bases lining up with TRBD2. The V segment lost 2 bases and the J segment 5 bases; nucleotides outside the gene matches: 5. This CDR3 contains 16 residues. CDR1 is SGDLS and CDR2 is YYNGEE in the germline V gene. The CDR3 sequence: CASSVGTSGSHETQYF. The CDR3, as DNA: TGTGCCAGCAGCGTGGGGACTAGCGGGAGTCATGAGACCCAGTACTTC. Supplemented by reference TRBV9 and TRBJ2-5, the full variable domain reads DSGVTQTPKHLITATGQRVTLRCSPRSGDLSVYWYQQSLDQGLQFLIQYYNGEERAKGNILERFSAQQFPDLHSELNLSSLELGDSALYFCASSVGTSGSHETQYFGPGTRLLVL.

The V call is TRBV30, the J call TRBJ1-2; 7 nucleotides agree with TRBD1. The J segment lost 8 bases and the V segment lost 0 bases, leaving 6 bases of the junction unmatched. CDR1 is GTSNPN and CDR2 is SVGIG in the germline V gene (reference sequence). CDR3 length: 13 amino acids. CDR3 amino acids: CAWSVQGGAGYTF. In nucleotides, the CDR3 is TGTGCCTGGAGTGTACAAGGGGGCGCCGGCTACACCTTC. The full variable domain, in which reference TRBV30 and TRBJ1-2 provide the parts outside the CDR3, is SQTIHQWPATLVQPVGSPLSLECTVEGTSNPNLYWYRQAAGRGLQLLFYSVGIGQISSEVPQNLSASRPQDRQFILSSKKLLLSDSGFYLCAWSVQGGAGYTFGSGTRLTVV.

This clone is a singleton in its sample. V is TRBV7-8 and J is TRBJ1-1; TRBD1 matches 12 bases. The length of the CDR3 is 18 residues. Germline values: CDR1 SGHVS, CDR2 FQNEAQ. V was pared by 2 bases and J by 4 bases, with 11 bases of the junction left unmatched. In nucleotides, the CDR3 is TGTGCCAGCAGCTTAACGGGACAGGGGGCGCGAGGTATCACTGAAGCTTTCTTT. As protein: CASSLTGQGARGITEAFF. Full variable domain (missing parts from reference TRBV7-8 and TRBJ1-1): GAGVSQSPRYKVAKRGQDVALRCDPISGHVSLFWYQQALGQGPEFLTYFQNEAQLDKSGLPSDRFFAERPEGSVSTLKIQRTQQEDSAVYLCASSLTGQGARGITEAFFGQGTRLTVV.

V is TRBV18 and J is TRBJ1-6; 7 bases map to TRBD1. Germline lookup yields CDR1 KGHSH and CDR2 LQKENI. The CDR3 sequence is 15 residues long. Losses at the gene ends were 3 bases for V and 7 bases for J; bases not matched to a gene: 6. CDR3 in amino acids: CASSPADRRNSPLHF. The CDR3 coding sequence is TGTGCCAGCTCACCGGCGGACAGGAGGAATTCACCCCTCCACTTT.

The V and J genes are TRBV14 and TRBJ2-6; no clear D gene. The V and J ends lost 4 bases and 4 bases respectively, with 5 bases between them. Germline-derived CDR1 and CDR2 are SGHDN and FVKESK. CDR3 length equals 13 residues. CDR3 coding DNA: TGTGCCAGCAGCCTGGGCGGGGCCAACGTCCTGACTTTC. It is translated as CASSLGGANVLTF.

The rearrangement links TRBV7-6 to TRBJ2-1; 7 positions agree with TRBD2. This CDR3 spans 14 amino acids. Germline CDR1 reads SGHVS; CDR2 reads FNYEAQ. The J segment lost 16 bases and the V segment lost 3 bases, leaving 15 bases of the junction unmatched. The CDR3: CASSLASRGSSVFF. Here the CDR3 DNA reads TGTGCCAGCAGCTTGGCCTCCCGCGGGAGTTCTGTCTTCTTC.

Points on this clone: The DNA is omitted, as the CDR3 cannot be located on it reliably, and the CDR3 follows TCRdb's listing. The chain couples TRBV7-2 to TRBJ2-2; the table's D call of TRBD2 was not tested on the DNA. The germline CDR1 and CDR2 sequences are SGHTA and FQGNSA. The length of the CDR3 is 13 amino acids, counting both ends. The CDR3: CASSLLDPGSCFF.